What follows is one T cell receptor (beta chain) and its context. Antigen unknown. These data originate in a study of shared clonotypes between healthy human individuals. Overall study context: The study enrolled a couple of women and a few men aged 18 to 49. Study-level findings and limits: Enrolling few donors narrowed the genetic and exposure-history diversity that was represented. Specimens sampled were limited to blood, with tissue repertoires likely differing.

DNA input for the unsorted PBMC replicate PCRs was roughly 290 ng, tens of thousands of T cell genomes. Profiling relied on immunoSEQ multiplex PCR, and the TCRdb table lists in-frame clones only, not all of them. The table has roughly 500,000 clones, almost 80% seen once. The CDR3 runs 15 residues. Sequenced: PBMCs. The receptor's source is a woman aged 40 to 50 in good health. Some clones in this sample may be carry-over from other donors' samples. The chain has TRBV12-1 and TRBJ2-2; the tabulated D call, TRBD2, remains unverified against the DNA. TRBV12-1 counts as a pseudogene. The CDR3 loop is CASSLYRGRAGELFF. In nucleotides, the CDR3 is TGTGCCAGCAGCCTATACCGTGGGAGGGCCGGGGAGCTGTTTTTT.